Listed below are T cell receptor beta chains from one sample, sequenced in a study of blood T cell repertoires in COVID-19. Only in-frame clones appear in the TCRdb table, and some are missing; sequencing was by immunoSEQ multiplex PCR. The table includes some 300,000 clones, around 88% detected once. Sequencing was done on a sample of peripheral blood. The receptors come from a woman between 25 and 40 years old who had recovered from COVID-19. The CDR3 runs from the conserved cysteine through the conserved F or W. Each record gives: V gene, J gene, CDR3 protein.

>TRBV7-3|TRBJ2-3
CASSEDRGAIDTQYF
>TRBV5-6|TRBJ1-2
CASSLKAGSPYGYTF
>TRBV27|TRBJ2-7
CASTQFGTTGTYEQYF
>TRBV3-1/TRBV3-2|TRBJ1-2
CASSQRGQDYGYTF
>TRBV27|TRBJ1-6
CASSLSPRGSVYNSPLHF
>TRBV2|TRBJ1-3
CASSERGRGVGNTIYF
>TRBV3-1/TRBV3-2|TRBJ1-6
CASSHLFRRTGSPLHF
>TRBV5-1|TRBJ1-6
CASSAEGYNSPLHF
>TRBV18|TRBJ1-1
CASSQFRDRDNTEAFF
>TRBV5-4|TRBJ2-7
CASRLRQGAVYEQYF
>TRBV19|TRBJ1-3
CASRGRGGPPSGNTIYF
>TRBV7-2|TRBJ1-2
CASSLGRGASPYGYTF
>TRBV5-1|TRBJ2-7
CASSQGAYEQYF
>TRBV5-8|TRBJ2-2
CASSLRRGANTGELFF
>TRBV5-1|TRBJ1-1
CASSLGRDTNTEAFF
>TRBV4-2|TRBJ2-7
CASSQDAGQGYEQYF
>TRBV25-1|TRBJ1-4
CASSESGHPGEKLFF
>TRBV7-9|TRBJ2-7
CASGGTGTGDYEQYF
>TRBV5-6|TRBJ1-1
CASSPWTGSNTEAFF
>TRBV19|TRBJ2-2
CASLARETGELFF
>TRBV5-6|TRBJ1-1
CASSREGSEAFF
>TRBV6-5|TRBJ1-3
CASSPNSGNTIYF
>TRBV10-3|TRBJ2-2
CAISRDSANTGELFF
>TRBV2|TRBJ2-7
CASRGPLAGHNEQYF
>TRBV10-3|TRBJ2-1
CAIGDDRGHEQFF
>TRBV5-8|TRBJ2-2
CASSFLRLTGELFF
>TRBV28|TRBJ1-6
CASSSRDRGLSPLHF
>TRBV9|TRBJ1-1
CASSGDRGEAFF
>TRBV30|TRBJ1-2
CAWSGRDGYTF
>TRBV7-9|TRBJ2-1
CASSLALAGGSAYNEQFF
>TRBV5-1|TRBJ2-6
CASSAGTGGTNVLTF
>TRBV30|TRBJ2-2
CAWRLLATNTGELFF